These 17 T cell receptor beta chains share one sample of origin, sequenced in a study of cytomegalovirus exposure and HLA in healthy donors. Generated by immunoSEQ multiplex PCR, the TCRdb table keeps only in-frame clones and is missing some. The sample consists of roughly 100,000 clones, about 95% of them appearing once. What was sequenced was PBMCs. These receptors were taken from a woman younger than 30 in good health and CMV-seronegative.

This rearrangement joins TRBV27 to TRBJ1-1; D ambiguous. Trimming took off 7 bases at V and 3 bases at J, with 18 bases between the two ends. CDR1 and CDR2 from the germline V gene are MNHEY and SMNVEV (reference sequence). This CDR3 contains 15 residues. The CDR3 nucleotides read TGTGCCAGCACGTTGATGAGGGTGGCGGACACTGAAGCTTTCTTT. Protein sequence: CASTLMRVADTEAFF.

The genes are TRBV7-8 and TRBJ2-3, with TRBD1 matching over 9 bases. The trim removed 1 base at V and 7 bases at J, leaving 6 bases unmatched. CDR1 SGHVS and CDR2 FQNEAQ come from the germline V gene. The CDR3 consists of 15 residues. CDR3 protein: CASSLVPGQGNTQYF. As DNA, the CDR3 is TGTGCCAGCAGCTTAGTCCCGGGACAGGGAAATACGCAGTATTTT.

The V call is TRBV2, the J call TRBJ2-7, with 7 bases aligning to TRBD2. The CDR3 runs to 15 residues. J lost 4 bases, V lost 4 bases, and 10 bases had no gene match. Per the germline V gene, CDR1 is SNHLY and CDR2 is FYNNEI. Written as DNA, the CDR3 is TGTGCCAGCAGTGGGGTGCGGGAGAGTCGGTACGAGCAGTACTTC. Translation: CASSGVRESRYEQYF.

The V gene is TRBV18, the J gene TRBJ2-2, with D unclear. Per the germline V gene, CDR1 is KGHSH and CDR2 is LQKENI. Between the trimmed V and J ends, which lost 8 bases and 4 bases, there was a span of 20 bases. This CDR3 is 16 amino acids long. Here the CDR3 DNA reads TGTGCCAGCACTCACGGCTTCGGCGGAGCCACCGGGGAGCTGTTTTTT. It codes for CASTHGFGGATGELFF. Full variable domain (missing parts from reference TRBV18 and TRBJ2-2): NAGVMQNPRHLVRRRGQEARLRCSPMKGHSHVYWYRQLPEEGLKFMVYLQKENIIDESGMPKERFSAEFPKEGPSILRIQQVVRGDSAAYFCASTHGFGGATGELFFGEGSRLTVL.

This clone came up once. The rearrangement joins TRBV6-5 to TRBJ1-1, with TRBD1 as a possible D gene (6 bases). The V end was cut by 11 bases, the J end by 5 bases, with 18 bases between. The CDR3 covers 13 residues. CDR1 MNHEY and CDR2 SVGAGI come from the germline V gene. CDR3 loop: CAVLNQGRTEAFF. The CDR3 bases are TGTGCCGTCCTGAACCAGGGGCGGACTGAAGCTTTCTTT.

V gene TRBV7-2 combines with J gene TRBJ1-2; possibly TRBD1 for D (6 bases). Germline V gives CDR1 SGHTA, CDR2 FQGNSA. The CDR3 is 16 amino acids. Trimming cost V 5 bases and J 6 bases, with 22 bases left between them. The CDR3 sequence: CASSLSVRLSGDGYTF. As DNA, the CDR3 is TGTGCCAGCAGCCTCTCAGTCCGCCTCTCAGGGGATGGCTACACCTTC.

The gene calls are TRBV18 and TRBJ2-7; D unresolved. Per germline, CDR1 KGHSH and CDR2 LQKENI. The CDR3 is made up of 13 amino acids. Between the trimmed V and J ends, which lost 0 bases and 4 bases, there was a span of 7 bases. In nucleotides, the CDR3 is TGTGCCAGCTCACCACCATCAGGTTACGAGCAGTACTTC. Protein product: CASSPPSGYEQYF.

The rearrangement joins TRBV11-3 to TRBJ2-7; tentative D call: TRBD1 (5 bases). Looked up from germline, CDR1 is SGHNT and CDR2 is YENEEA. The CDR3 loop spans 13 amino acids. V was pared by 4 bases and J by 2 bases, with 9 bases between. The CDR3 bases are TGTGCCAGCAGCTCCTCAGGGACCTACGAGCAGTACTTC. Protein sequence: CASSSSGTYEQYF.

This chain joins TRBV9 and TRBJ2-3; 10 bases match TRBD2. Germline values: CDR1 SGDLS, CDR2 YYNGEE. The CDR3 extends over 16 amino acids. Losses at the gene ends were 4 bases for V and 1 base for J; bases not matched to a gene: 6. The CDR3 nucleotides are TGTGCCAGCAGCCTCAAGCGGGAGGGAGGCACAGATACGCAGTATTTT. Its translation is CASSLKREGGTDTQYF.

The genes are TRBV6-5 and TRBJ1-1; possibly TRBD1 for D (6 bases). V was shortened by 5 bases and J by 1 base, with 8 bases between the two germline ends. The V gene's germline CDR1 is MNHEY and CDR2 SVGAGI. This CDR3 region has 13 residues. Written as DNA, the CDR3 is TGTGCCAGCAGTGACAGGCCGAACACTGAAGCTTTCTTT. Translation: CASSDRPNTEAFF.

The chain links TRBV7-9 to TRBJ2-7; D may be TRBD2 (5 bases). CDR3 length: 12 amino acids. Germline V gene data show CDR1 as SEHNR and CDR2 as FQNEAQ (reference sequence). Trimming stripped 5 bases from V and 7 bases from J, with 12 bases between. As DNA, the CDR3 is TGTGCCAGCAGCCTCCAAACGGGAGAGCAGTACTTC. Residues: CASSLQTGEQYF. Complete variable domain (other parts from reference TRBV7-9 and TRBJ2-7): DTGVSQNPRHKITKRGQNVTFRCDPISEHNRLYWYRQTLGQGPEFLTYFQNEAQLEKSRLLSDRFSAERPKGSFSTLEIQRTEQGDSAMYLCASSLQTGEQYFGPGTRLTVT.

The gene calls are TRBV29-1 and TRBJ2-7, with D perhaps TRBD1 (6 bases). This CDR3 comprises 11 residues. Per germline, CDR1 SQVTM and CDR2 ANQGSEA. Between the trimmed V and J ends, which lost 8 bases and 6 bases, there was a span of 14 bases. CDR3 nucleotides: TGCAGCTCAAAACAGGGTTCCGAGCAGTACTTC. It specifies CSSKQGSEQYF.

The chain recombines TRBV4-1 with TRBJ2-7; D possibly corresponds to TRBD2 (5 bases). Germline V gene sequence: CDR1 MGHRA, CDR2 YSYEKL. Between the trimmed V and J ends, which lost 1 base and 2 bases, there was a span of 15 bases. This CDR3 is built from 16 residues. CDR3 residues: CASSQVLRAETYEQYF. In DNA, the CDR3 is TGCGCCAGCAGCCAAGTCTTGCGAGCGGAAACCTACGAGCAGTACTTC.

This chain uses TRBV5-6 with TRBJ1-5, with 9 bases that match TRBD1. J lost 7 bases, V lost 3 bases, and 8 bases had no gene match. This CDR3 region has 15 residues. CDR1 and CDR2 (germline): SGHDT, YYEEEE. This CDR3 reads CASSWYRTGVQPQHF. The CDR3 DNA follows: TGTGCCAGCAGCTGGTATCGGACAGGGGTCCAGCCCCAGCATTTT.

The chain joins TRBV29-1 to TRBJ2-2; D might be TRBD2 (5 bases). The CDR3 is made up of 13 amino acids. CDR1 SQVTM and CDR2 ANQGSEA come from the germline V gene. The V end was cut by 3 bases, the J end by 3 bases, with 8 bases between. CDR3 sequence: CSVDREDTGELFF. Written as DNA, the CDR3 is TGCAGCGTTGATCGGGAAGACACCGGGGAGCTGTTTTTT.

The rearrangement joins TRBV10-3 to TRBJ2-2; 12 nucleotides match TRBD1. Trimming took 8 bases from V and 7 from J; bases not matched to a gene: 5. The germline V gene has CDR1 ENHRY and CDR2 SYGVKD. CDR3 length: 14 residues. In DNA, the CDR3 is TGTGCCATCCGCGGGACAGGGGGCTTCGGGGAGCTGTTTTTT. Translation: CAIRGTGGFGELFF.

The rearrangement joins TRBV5-1 to TRBJ2-6, with D tentatively TRBD1 (5 bases). The CDR3 covers 15 residues. V shed 3 bases and J shed 3 bases, with 10 bases lying between them. Germline V CDR1 and CDR2: SGHRS, YFSETQ. In nucleotides, the CDR3 is TGCGCCAGCAGCTACACAGGCTATGGGGCCAACGTCCTGACTTTC. Translated, it gives CASSYTGYGANVLTF.